These 7 T cell receptor beta chains were all obtained from the same sample, sequenced in a study of shared clonotypes between healthy human individuals. Cells designated naive CD8 were CD45RO-negative and were positively selected for CCR7, with terminally differentiated effector memory CD45RA+ cells excluded. Here immunoSEQ multiplex PCR was the method, and the copy in TCRdb shows in-frame clones only, minus some. The data contain under 1 million clones, nearly 95% of them singletons. Sequencing was done on a sample of naive CD8+ T cells sorted from blood. The receptors were sampled from a man aged 30 to 39 in good health.

With respect to this clone: This CDR3 is also generated by other DNA sequences in the sample. This chain uses TRBV6-5 with TRBJ2-3; no clear D gene. There are 15 residues in the CDR3. Germline V CDR1 and CDR2: MNHEY, SVGAGI. Between the trimmed V and J ends, which lost 0 bases and 1 base, there was a span of 8 bases. CDR3: CASSYSGSGTDTQYF. The CDR3 region has the DNA TGTGCCAGCAGTTACTCCGGATCGGGCACAGATACGCAGTATTTT.

V gene TRBV7-6 combines with J gene TRBJ2-1, with 7 bases fitting TRBD2. Germline V gene data show CDR1 as SGHVS and CDR2 as FNYEAQ. Unmatched junction bases numbered 12, after V lost 6 bases and J lost 7 bases. The CDR3 length is 15 residues. CDR3 region: CASSLIAGVSNEQFF. The CDR3 coding sequence is TGTGCCAGCAGTTTAATCGCGGGAGTCAGTAATGAGCAGTTCTTC.

The rearrangement uses TRBV30 and TRBJ2-7, with D possibly TRBD2 on 6 matching bases. V was pared by 2 bases and J by 5 bases, with 13 bases between. This CDR3 spans 13 amino acids. From germline, CDR1 is GTSNPN and CDR2 SVGIG (reference sequence). CDR3 DNA sequence: TGTGCCTGGAGTCCCCCCGGGACTGACGAGCAGTACTTC. Amino acids: CAWSPPGTDEQYF.

The rearrangement uses TRBV18 and TRBJ1-5; the D is unclear. The CDR3 runs 17 residues. Trimming took off 2 bases at V and 0 bases at J, with 14 bases between the two ends. Germline V gene lookup returns CDR1 KGHSH and CDR2 LQKENI. CDR3: CASSPTTPSLSNQPQHF. CDR3 nucleotide sequence: TGTGCCAGCTCACCAACCACCCCCAGTCTTAGCAATCAGCCCCAGCATTTT.

This chain links TRBV7-9 with TRBJ2-5; D not certain. CDR3 length: 14 residues. Germline V gives CDR1 SEHNR, CDR2 FQNEAQ (reference sequence). V was cut by 0 bases and J by 6 bases, with 11 bases left in between. The CDR3 is CASSLALGLQTQYF. In DNA form, the CDR3 reads TGTGCCAGCAGCTTAGCGCTGGGCTTACAGACCCAGTACTTC. Filled out from reference TRBV7-9 and TRBJ2-5, the complete variable domain reads DTGVSQNPRHKITKRGQNVTFRCDPISEHNRLYWYRQTLGQGPEFLTYFQNEAQLEKSRLLSDRFSAERPKGSFSTLEIQRTEQGDSAMYLCASSLALGLQTQYFGPGTRLLVL.

This clone was recorded only once. At the DNA level, this CDR3 is encoded by other sequences in the same sample as well. The V call is TRBV27, the J call TRBJ2-7, with 7 bases identical to TRBD1. CDR1 and CDR2 (germline): MNHEY, SMNVEV (reference sequence). Trimming cost V 4 bases and J 1 base; bases outside gene matches: 4. This CDR3 spans 14 amino acids. CDR3 bases: TGTGCCAGCAGTTCCACAGGGGCGTCCTACGAGCAGTACTTC. As protein: CASSSTGASYEQYF.

The chain uses TRBV27 and TRBJ2-6; D unresolved. Germline V gene lookup returns CDR1 MNHEY and CDR2 SMNVEV (reference sequence). The CDR3 is 17 amino acids. Trimming stripped 0 bases from V and 1 base from J, with 10 bases between. The CDR3 region is CASSLSHGPSGANVLTF. The DNA of the CDR3 is TGTGCCAGCAGTTTATCCCACGGCCCTTCTGGGGCCAACGTCCTGACTTTC.